This T cell receptor beta chain was documented in a study of shared clonotypes between healthy human individuals. As for the study in general: Per-donor plates numbered three CD4 naive, three CD4 memory, two CD8 naive and one CD8 memory.

The CDR3 totals 16 residues. Germline V gives CDR1 LNHNV, CDR2 YYDKDF (reference sequence). V was clipped by 4 bases and J by 4 bases; unmatched bases: 4. As regards this clone: Its target is unknown.

Study observations and caveats: Naive subsets, compared against memory subsets, generally had larger estimated richness values.

Authors' processing steps: Quality scores were absent from the junction-only immunoSEQ sequences, so filtering differed. TCRdb's copy holds only in-frame clones and misses some; the assay was immunoSEQ multiplex PCR. The V and J calls and clone size were taken over from that table, and D and trimming were inferred from the DNA. The sample contains some 1.4 million clones, roughly 96% of which appear only once. Sequencing was carried out using naive CD4+ T cells sorted from blood. Subset described: CD45RA+ positively selected. This clonotype originated in a man aged 25-45 years in good health. The chain couples TRBV15 to TRBJ2-2, with 12 nucleotides matching TRBD2. The CDR3 nucleotides read TGTGCCACCAGCACGAGACTAGCGGGAGTCACCGGGGAGCTGTTTTTT. Amino acids: CATSTRLAGVTGELFF.